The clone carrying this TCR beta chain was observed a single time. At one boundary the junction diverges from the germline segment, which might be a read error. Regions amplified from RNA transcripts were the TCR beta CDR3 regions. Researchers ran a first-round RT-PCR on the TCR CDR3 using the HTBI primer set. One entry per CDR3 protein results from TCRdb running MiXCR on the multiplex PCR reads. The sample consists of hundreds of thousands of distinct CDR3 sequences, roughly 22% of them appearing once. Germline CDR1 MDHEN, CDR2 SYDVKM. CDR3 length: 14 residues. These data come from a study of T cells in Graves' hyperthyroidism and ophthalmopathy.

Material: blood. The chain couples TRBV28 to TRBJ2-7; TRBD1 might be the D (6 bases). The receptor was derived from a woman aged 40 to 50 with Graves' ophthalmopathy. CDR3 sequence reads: CASSLFRGSYEQYF. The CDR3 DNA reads TGTGCCAGCAGCTTATTCAGGGGCTCCTACGAGCAGTACTTC.